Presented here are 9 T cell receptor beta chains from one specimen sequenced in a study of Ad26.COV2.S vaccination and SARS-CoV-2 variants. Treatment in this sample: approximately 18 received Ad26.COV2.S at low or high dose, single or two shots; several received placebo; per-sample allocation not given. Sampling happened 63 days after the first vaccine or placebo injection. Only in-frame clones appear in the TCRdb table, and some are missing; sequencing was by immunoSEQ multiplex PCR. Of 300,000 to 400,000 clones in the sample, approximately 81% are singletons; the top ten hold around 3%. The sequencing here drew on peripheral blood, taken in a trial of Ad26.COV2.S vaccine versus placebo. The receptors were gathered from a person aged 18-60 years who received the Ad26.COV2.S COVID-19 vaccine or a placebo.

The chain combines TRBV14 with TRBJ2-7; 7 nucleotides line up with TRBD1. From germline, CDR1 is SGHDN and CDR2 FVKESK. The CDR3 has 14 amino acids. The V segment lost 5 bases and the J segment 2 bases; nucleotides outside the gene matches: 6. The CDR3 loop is CASSNTGVTYEQYF. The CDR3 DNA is TGTGCCAGCAGCAATACAGGGGTGACCTACGAGCAGTACTTC. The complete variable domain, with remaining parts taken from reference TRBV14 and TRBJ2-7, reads EAGVTQFPSHSVIEKGQTVTLRCDPISGHDNLYWYRRVMGKEIKFLLHFVKESKQDESGMPNNRFLAERTGGTYSTLKVQPAELEDSGVYFCASSNTGVTYEQYFGPGTRLTVT.

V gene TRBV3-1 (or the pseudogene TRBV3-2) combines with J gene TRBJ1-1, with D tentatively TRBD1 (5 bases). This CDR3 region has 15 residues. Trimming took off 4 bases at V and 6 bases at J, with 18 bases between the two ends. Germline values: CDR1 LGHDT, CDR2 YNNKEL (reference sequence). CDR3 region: CASSPWDPGEAEAFF. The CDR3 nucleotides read TGTGCCAGCAGCCCCTGGGATCCGGGGGAGGCTGAAGCTTTCTTT.

The CDR3: CASSVGTRDPYEQYF. The CDR3 DNA reads TGTGCCAGCAGCGTCGGGACAAGGGACCCATACGAGCAGTACTTC. The chain is built from TRBV21-1 and TRBJ2-7; the D segment call TRBD1 is taken from the table without a DNA check. TRBV21-1 is a recognized pseudogene. This CDR3 has 15 amino acids.

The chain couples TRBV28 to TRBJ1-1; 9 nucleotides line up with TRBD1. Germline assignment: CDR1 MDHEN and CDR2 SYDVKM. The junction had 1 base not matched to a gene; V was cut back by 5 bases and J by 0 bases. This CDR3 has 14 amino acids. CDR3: CASSDRGMNTEAFF. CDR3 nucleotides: TGTGCCAGCAGTGACAGGGGGATGAACACTGAAGCTTTCTTT.

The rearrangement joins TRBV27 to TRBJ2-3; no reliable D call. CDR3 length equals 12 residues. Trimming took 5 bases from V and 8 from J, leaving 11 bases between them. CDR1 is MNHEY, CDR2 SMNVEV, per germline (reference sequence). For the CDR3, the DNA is TGTGCCAGCAGTCAACCTCGAGGTACGCAGTATTTT. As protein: CASSQPRGTQYF.

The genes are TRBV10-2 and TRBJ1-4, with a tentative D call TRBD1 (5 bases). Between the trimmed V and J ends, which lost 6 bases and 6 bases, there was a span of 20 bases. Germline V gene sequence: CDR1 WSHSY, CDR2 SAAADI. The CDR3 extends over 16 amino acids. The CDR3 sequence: CASSGRSGGFDEKLFF. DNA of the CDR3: TGCGCCAGCAGCGGGCGATCCGGGGGATTTGATGAAAAACTGTTTTTT.

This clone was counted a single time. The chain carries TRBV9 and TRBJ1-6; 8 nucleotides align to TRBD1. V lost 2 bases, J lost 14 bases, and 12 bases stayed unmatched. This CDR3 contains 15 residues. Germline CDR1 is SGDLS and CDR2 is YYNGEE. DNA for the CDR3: TGTGCCAGCAGCGTCCAGGGGGCCCCGTCGAGAGCCCTCCACTTT. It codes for CASSVQGAPSRALHF.

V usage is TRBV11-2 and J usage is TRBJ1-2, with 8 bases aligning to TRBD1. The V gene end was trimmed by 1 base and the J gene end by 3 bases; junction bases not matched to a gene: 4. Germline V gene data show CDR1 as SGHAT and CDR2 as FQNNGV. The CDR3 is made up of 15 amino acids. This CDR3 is CASSLVTGGHYGYTF. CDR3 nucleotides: TGTGCCAGCAGCTTAGTAACAGGGGGGCACTATGGCTACACCTTC.

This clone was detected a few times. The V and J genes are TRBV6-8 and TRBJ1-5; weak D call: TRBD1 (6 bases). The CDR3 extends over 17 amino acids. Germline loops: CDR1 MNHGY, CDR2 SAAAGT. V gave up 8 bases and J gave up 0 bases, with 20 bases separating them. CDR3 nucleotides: TGTGCCAGCGGATTGGGGACACGCCAAAATAGCAATCAGCCCCAGCATTTT. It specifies CASGLGTRQNSNQPQHF.